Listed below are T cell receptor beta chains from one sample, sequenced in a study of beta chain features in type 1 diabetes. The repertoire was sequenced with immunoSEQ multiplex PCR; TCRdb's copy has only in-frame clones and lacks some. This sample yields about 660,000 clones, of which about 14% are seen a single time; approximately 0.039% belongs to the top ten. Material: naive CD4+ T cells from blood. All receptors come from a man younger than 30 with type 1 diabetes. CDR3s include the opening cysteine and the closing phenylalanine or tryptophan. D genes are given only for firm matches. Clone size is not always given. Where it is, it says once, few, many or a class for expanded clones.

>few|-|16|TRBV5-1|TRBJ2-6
CASSLDGGPGANVLTF
TGCGCCAGCAGCTTGGACGGGGGGCCTGGGGCCAACGTCCTGACTTTC
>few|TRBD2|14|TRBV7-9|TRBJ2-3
CASSRGTSGNTQYF
TGTGCCAGCAGCCGAGGGACTAGCGGAAATACGCAGTATTTT
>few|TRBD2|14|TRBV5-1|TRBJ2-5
CASSNSGSVETQYF
TGCGCCAGCAGCAATAGCGGGAGCGTAGAGACCCAGTACTTC
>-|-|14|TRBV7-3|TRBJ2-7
CASSPGDFTYEQYF
TGTGCCAGCAGCCCTGGGGACTTCACCTACGAGCAGTACTTC
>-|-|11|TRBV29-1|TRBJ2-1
CSVDLGPRLLF
TGCAGCGTTGACCTGGGTCCCCGTCTGCTCTTC
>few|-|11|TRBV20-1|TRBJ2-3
CSAKSTDTQYF
TGCAGTGCTAAAAGCACAGATACGCAGTATTTT
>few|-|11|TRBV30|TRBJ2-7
CAWTRGYEQYF
TGTGCCTGGACCAGGGGTTACGAGCAGTACTTC
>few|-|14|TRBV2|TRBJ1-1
CASSATDRGTEAFF
TGTGCCAGCAGTGCCACAGACCGGGGCACTGAAGCTTTCTTT
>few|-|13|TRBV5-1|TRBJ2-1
CASSSDPGTKRFF
TGCGCCAGCAGCTCGGACCCCGGGACCAAGCGGTTCTTC
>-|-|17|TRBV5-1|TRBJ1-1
CASSWGGPALMNTEAFF
TGCGCCAGCAGCTGGGGCGGGCCGGCACTCATGAACACTGAAGCTTTCTTT
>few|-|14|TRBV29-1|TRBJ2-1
CSVGLLSSYNEQFF
TGCAGCGTCGGACTCTTAAGCTCCTACAATGAGCAGTTCTTC
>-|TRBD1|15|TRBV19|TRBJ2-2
CASGRDRGFSGELFF
TGTGCCAGTGGGAGGGACAGGGGATTTTCCGGGGAGCTGTTTTTT
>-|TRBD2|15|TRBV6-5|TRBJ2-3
CASSYTGTSADTQYF
TGTGCCAGCAGTTACACCGGGACTAGCGCAGATACGCAGTATTTT
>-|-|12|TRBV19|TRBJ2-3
CASSRTTDTQYF
TGTGCCAGTAGTCGGACCACAGATACGCAGTATTTT
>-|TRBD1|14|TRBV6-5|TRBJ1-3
CASSYGQGGNTIYF
TGTGCCAGCAGTTACGGACAGGGGGGGAACACCATATATTTT
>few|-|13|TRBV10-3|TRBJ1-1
CAISDGRNPEAFF
TGTGCCATCAGTGACGGCAGGAACCCTGAAGCTTTCTTT
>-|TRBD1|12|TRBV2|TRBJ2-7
CASQRQGLAQYF
TGTGCCAGCCAGAGACAGGGCCTAGCGCAGTACTTC
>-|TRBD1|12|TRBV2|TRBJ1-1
CASKWDRKEAFF
TGTGCCTCTAAGTGGGACAGAAAAGAAGCTTTCTTT